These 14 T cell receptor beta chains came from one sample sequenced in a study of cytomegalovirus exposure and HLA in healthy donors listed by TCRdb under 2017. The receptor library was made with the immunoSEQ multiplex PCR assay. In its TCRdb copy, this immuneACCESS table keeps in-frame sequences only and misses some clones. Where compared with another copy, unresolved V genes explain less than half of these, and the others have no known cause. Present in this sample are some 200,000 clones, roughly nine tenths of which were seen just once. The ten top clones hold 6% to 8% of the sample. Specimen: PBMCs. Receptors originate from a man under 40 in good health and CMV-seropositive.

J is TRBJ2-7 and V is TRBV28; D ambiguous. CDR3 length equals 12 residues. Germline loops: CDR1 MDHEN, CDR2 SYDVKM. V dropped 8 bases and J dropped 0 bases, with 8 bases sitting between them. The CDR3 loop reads CASESPSYEQYF. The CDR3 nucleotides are TGTGCCAGCGAATCTCCCTCCTACGAGCAGTACTTC.

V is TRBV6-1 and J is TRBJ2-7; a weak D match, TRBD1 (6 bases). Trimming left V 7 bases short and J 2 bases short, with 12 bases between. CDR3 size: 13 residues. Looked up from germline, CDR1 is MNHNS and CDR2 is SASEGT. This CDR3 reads CASTGQGPYEQYF. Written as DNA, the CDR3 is TGTGCCAGCACGGGCCAGGGGCCCTACGAGCAGTACTTC.

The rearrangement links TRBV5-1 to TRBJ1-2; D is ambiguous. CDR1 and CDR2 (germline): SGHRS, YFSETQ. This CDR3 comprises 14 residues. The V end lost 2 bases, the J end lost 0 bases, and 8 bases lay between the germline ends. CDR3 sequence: CASSFTTTNYGYTF. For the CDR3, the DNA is TGCGCCAGCAGCTTCACCACTACTAACTATGGCTACACCTTC.

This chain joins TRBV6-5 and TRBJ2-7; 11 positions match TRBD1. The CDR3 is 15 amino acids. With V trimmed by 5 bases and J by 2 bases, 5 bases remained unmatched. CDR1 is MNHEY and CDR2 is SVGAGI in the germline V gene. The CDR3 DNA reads TGTGCCAGCAGTACGGACAGGGGGCGGCCCTACGAGCAGTACTTC. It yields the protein CASSTDRGRPYEQYF.

As DNA, the CDR3 is TGTGCCAGCAGGGAAGGAAGAAGCGAGCAGTTCTTC. Translated, it gives CASREGRSEQFF. V usage is TRBV25-1 and J usage is TRBJ2-1, with D hard to call. Germline V gives CDR1 MGHDK, CDR2 SYGVNS. The CDR3 consists of 12 residues. V lost 6 bases, J lost 10 bases, and 13 bases lay in between.

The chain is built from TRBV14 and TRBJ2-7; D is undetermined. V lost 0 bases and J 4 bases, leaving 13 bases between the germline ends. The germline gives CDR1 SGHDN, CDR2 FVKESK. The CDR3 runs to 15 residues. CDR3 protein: CASSQDRNRPYEQYF. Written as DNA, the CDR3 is TGTGCCAGCAGCCAAGACCGAAACCGACCTTACGAGCAGTACTTC. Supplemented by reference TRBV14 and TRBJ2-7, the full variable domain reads EAGVTQFPSHSVIEKGQTVTLRCDPISGHDNLYWYRRVMGKEIKFLLHFVKESKQDESGMPNNRFLAERTGGTYSTLKVQPAELEDSGVYFCASSQDRNRPYEQYFGPGTRLTVT.

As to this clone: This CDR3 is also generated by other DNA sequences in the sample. As DNA, the CDR3 is TGTGCCAGCAGTTCGTACTACGAGCAGTACTTC. Amino acid sequence: CASSSYYEQYF. The rearrangement links TRBV27 to TRBJ2-7; D not certain. Germline CDR1 is MNHEY and CDR2 is SMNVEV (reference sequence). The CDR3 totals 11 residues. Trimming took off 4 bases at V and 3 bases at J, with 4 bases between the two ends.

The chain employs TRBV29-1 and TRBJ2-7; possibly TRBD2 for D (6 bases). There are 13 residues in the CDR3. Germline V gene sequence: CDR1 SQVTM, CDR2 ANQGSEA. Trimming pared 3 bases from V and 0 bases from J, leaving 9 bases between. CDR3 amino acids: CSVDAGSSYEQYF. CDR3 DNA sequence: TGCAGCGTTGACGCGGGGAGCTCCTACGAGCAGTACTTC.

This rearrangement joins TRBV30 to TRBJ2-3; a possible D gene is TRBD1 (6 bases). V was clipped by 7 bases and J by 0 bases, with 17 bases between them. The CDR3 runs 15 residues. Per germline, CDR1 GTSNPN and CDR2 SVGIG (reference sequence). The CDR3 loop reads CAFSTGPLSTDTQYF. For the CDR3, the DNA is TGTGCCTTCTCGACAGGACCCCTTAGCACAGATACGCAGTATTTT.

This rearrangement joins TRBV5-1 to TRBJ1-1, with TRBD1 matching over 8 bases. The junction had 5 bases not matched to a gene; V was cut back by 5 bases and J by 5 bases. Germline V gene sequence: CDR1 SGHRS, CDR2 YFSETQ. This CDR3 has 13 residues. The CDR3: CASRDREGTEAFF. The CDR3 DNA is TGCGCCAGCAGGGACAGGGAGGGAACTGAAGCTTTCTTT.

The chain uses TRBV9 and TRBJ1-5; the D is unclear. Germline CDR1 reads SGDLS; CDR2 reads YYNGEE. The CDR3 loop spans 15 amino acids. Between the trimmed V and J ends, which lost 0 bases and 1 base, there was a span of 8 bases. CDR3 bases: TGTGCCAGCAGCGTAGGTATGGGAAGCAATCAGCCCCAGCATTTT. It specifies CASSVGMGSNQPQHF.

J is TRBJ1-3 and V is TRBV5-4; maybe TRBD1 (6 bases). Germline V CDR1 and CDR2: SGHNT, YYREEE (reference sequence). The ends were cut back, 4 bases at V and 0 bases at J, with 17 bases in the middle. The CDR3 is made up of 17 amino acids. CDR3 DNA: TGTGCCAGCAGCGGGGGGGCGGGTCCGATCTCTGGAAACACCATATATTTT. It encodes CASSGGAGPISGNTIYF.

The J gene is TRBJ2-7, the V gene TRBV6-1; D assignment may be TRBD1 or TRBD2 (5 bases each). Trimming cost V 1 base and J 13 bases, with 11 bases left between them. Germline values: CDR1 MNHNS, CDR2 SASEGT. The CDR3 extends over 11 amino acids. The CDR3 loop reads CASSEVWDPYF. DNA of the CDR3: TGTGCCAGCAGTGAAGTTTGGGACCCCTACTTC.

Written as DNA, the CDR3 is TGTGCCAGCAGCTTAAGGGTAGGGACAGGGCCCCCCTACGAGCAGTACTTC. Translated, it gives CASSLRVGTGPPYEQYF. V gene TRBV7-2 combines with J gene TRBJ2-7, with 9 bases matching TRBD1. Germline V gene lookup returns CDR1 SGHTA and CDR2 FQGNSA. The V and J ends lost 2 bases and 2 bases, in that order; junction bases with no gene match: 10. CDR3 length: 17 residues.